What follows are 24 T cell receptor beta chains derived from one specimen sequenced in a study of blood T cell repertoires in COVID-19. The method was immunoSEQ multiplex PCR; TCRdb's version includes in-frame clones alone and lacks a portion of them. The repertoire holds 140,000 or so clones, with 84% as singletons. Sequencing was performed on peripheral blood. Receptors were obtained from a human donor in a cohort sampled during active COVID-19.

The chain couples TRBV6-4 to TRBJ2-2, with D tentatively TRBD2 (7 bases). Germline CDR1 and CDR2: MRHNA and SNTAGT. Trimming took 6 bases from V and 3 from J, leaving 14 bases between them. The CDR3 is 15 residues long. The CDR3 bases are TGTGCCAGCAGACCAGGGGAGGGTGACACCGGGGAGCTGTTTTTT. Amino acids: CASRPGEGDTGELFF.

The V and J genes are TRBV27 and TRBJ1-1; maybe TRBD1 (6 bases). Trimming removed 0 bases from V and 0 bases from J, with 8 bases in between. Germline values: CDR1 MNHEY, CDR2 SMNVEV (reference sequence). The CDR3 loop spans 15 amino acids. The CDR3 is CASSLSTGMNTEAFF. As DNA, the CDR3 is TGTGCCAGCAGTTTATCTACAGGGATGAACACTGAAGCTTTCTTT.

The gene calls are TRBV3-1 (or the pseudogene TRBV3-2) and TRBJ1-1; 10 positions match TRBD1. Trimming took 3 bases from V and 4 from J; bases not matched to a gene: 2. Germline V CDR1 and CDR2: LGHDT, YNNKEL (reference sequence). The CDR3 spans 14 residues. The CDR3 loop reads CASSHGDRGTEAFF. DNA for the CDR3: TGTGCCAGCAGCCATGGGGACAGGGGCACTGAAGCTTTCTTT.

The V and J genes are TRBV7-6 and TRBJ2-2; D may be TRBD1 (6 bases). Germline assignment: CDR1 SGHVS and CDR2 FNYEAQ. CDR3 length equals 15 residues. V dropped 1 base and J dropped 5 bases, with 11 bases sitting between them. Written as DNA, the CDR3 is TGTGCCAGCAGCTTAGGGGCAGGGGTGACCGGGGAGCTGTTTTTT. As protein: CASSLGAGVTGELFF.

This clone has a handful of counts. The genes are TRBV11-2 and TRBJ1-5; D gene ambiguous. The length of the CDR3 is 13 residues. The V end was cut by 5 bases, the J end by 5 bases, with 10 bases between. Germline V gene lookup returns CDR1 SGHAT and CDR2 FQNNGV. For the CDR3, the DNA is TGTGCCAGCAGCCTACGACAAGATCAGCCCCAGCATTTT. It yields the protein CASSLRQDQPQHF.

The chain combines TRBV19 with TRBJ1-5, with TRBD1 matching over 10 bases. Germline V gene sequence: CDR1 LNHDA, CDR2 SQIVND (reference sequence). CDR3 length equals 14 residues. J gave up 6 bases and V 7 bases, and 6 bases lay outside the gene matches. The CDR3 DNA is TGTGCCAGTACCGGGACAGGGGTAACTCAGCCCCAGCATTTT. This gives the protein CASTGTGVTQPQHF.

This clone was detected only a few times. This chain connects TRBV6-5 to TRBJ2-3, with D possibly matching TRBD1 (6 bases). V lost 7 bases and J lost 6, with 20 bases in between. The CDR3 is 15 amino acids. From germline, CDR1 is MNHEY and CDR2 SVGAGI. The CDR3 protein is CASTKGDLGGDTQYF. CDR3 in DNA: TGTGCCAGCACAAAGGGGGACCTGGGCGGGGATACGCAGTATTTT.

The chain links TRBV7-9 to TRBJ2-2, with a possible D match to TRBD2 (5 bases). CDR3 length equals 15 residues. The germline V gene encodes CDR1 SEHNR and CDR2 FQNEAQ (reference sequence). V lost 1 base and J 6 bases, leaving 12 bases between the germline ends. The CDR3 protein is CASSLGDPGSGELFF. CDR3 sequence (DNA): TGTGCCAGCAGCTTAGGGGATCCGGGGTCCGGGGAGCTGTTTTTT. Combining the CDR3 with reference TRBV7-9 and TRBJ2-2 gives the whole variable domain DTGVSQNPRHKITKRGQNVTFRCDPISEHNRLYWYRQTLGQGPEFLTYFQNEAQLEKSRLLSDRFSAERPKGSFSTLEIQRTEQGDSAMYLCASSLGDPGSGELFFGEGSRLTVL.

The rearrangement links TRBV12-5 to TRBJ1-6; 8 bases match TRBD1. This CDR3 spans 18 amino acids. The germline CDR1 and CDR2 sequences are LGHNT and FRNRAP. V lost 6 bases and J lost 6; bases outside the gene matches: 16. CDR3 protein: CASGLPGQVHIFNSPLHF. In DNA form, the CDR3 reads TGTGCTAGTGGCCTGCCGGGACAGGTTCATATTTTTAATTCACCCCTCCACTTT.

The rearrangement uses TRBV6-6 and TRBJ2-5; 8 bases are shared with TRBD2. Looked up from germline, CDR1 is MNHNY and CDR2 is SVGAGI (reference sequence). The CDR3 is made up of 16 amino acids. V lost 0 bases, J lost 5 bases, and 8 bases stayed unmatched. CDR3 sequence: CASSYSSGGPGETQYF. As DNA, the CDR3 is TGTGCCAGCAGTTACTCAAGCGGGGGCCCGGGGGAGACCCAGTACTTC.

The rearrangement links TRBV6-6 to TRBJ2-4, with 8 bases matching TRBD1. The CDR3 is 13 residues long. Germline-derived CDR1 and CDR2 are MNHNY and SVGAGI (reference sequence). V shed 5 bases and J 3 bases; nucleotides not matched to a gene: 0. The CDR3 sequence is CASSTGGKNIQYF. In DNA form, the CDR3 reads TGTGCCAGCAGTACAGGGGGCAAAAACATTCAGTACTTC.

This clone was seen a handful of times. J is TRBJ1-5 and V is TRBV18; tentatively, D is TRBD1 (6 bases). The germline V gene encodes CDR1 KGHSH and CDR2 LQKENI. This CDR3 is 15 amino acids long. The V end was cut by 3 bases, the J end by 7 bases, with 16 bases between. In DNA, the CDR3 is TGTGCCAGCTCACCGACCGCGACAGGCGGCCAGCCCCAGCATTTT. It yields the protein CASSPTATGGQPQHF.

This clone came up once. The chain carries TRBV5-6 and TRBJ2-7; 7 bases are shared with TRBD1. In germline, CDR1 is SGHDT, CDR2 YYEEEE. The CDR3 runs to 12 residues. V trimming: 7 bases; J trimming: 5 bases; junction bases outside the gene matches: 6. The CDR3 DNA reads TGTGCCAGCCGACAGGGTTTACACGAGCAGTACTTC. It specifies CASRQGLHEQYF.

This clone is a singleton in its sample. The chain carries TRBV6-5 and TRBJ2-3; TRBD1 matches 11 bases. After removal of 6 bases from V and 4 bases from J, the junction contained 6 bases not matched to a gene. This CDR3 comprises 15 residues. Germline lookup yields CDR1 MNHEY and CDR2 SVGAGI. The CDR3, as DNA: TGTGCCAGCAGCCGGGGACAGGGGGTCGCAGATACGCAGTATTTT. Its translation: CASSRGQGVADTQYF.

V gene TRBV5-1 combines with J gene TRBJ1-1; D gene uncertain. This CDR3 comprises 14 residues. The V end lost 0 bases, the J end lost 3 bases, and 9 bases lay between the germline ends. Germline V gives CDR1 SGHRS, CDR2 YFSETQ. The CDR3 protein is CASSLVGTHTEAFF. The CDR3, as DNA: TGCGCCAGCAGCTTGGTTGGCACCCACACTGAAGCTTTCTTT.

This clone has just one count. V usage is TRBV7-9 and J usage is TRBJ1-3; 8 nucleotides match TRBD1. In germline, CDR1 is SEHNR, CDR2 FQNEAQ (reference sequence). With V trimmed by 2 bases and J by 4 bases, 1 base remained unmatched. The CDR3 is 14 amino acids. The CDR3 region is CASSLRTGGNTIYF. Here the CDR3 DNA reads TGTGCCAGCAGCTTAAGGACAGGGGGAAACACCATATATTTT.

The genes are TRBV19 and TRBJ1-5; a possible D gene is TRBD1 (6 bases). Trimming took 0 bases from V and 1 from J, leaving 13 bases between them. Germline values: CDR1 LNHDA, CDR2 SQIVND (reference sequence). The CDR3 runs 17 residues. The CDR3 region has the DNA TGTGCCAGTAGTATAGACCTAACAGGGTGGAGCAATCAGCCCCAGCATTTT. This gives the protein CASSIDLTGWSNQPQHF.

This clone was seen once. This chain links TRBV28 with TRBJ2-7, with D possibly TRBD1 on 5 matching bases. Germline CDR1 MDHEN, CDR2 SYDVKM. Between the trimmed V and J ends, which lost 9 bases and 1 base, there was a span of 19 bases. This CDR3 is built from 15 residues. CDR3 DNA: TGTGCCAGTATACCTTCGGCAGGGCTTTCCTACGAGCAGTACTTC. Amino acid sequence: CASIPSAGLSYEQYF.

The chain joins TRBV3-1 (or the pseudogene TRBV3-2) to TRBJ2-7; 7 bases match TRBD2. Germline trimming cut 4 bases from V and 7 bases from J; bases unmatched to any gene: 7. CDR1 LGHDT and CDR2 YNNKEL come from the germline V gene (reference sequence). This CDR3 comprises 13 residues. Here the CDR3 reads CASSPGRVGEQYF. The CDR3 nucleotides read TGTGCCAGCAGCCCGGGGAGGGTGGGGGAGCAGTACTTC.

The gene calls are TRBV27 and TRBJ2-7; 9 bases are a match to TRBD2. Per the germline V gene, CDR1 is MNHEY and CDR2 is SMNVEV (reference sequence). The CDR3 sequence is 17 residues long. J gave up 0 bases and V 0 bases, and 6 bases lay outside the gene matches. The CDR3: CASSLSAGGVSSYEQYF. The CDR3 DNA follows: TGTGCCAGCAGTTTATCGGCGGGGGGGGTAAGCTCCTACGAGCAGTACTTC.

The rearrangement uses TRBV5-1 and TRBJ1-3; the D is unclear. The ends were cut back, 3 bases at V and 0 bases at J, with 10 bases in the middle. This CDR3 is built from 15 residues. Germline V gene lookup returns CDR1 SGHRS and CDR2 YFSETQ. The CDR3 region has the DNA TGCGCCAGCAGCTCCGTTGGGAGCTCTGGAAACACCATATATTTT. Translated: CASSSVGSSGNTIYF.

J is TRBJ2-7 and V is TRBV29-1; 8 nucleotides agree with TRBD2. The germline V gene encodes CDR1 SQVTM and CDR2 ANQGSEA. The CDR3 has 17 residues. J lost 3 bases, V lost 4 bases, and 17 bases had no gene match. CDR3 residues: CSVAIPRGGRGYYEQYF. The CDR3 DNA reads TGCAGCGTTGCCATACCCCGGGGGGGGCGGGGTTACTACGAGCAGTACTTC.

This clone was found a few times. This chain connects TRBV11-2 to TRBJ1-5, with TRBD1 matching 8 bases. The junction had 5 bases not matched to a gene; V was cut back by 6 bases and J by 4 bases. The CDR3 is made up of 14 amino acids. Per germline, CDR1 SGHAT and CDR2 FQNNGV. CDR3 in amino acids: CASSSDRGNQPQHF. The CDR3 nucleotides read TGTGCCAGCAGTTCCGACAGGGGAAATCAGCCCCAGCATTTT.

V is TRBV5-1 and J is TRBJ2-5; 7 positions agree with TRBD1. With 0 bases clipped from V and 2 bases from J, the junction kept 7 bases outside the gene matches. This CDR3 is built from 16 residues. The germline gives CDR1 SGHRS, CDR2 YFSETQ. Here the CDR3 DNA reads TGCGCCAGCAGCTTGGAACAGGGGCTACCACAAGAGACCCAGTACTTC. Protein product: CASSLEQGLPQETQYF. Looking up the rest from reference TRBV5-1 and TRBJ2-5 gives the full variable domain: KAGVTQTPRYLIKTRGQQVTLSCSPISGHRSVSWYQQTPGQGLQFLFEYFSETQRNKGNFPGRFSGRQFSNSRSEMNVSTLELGDSALYLCASSLEQGLPQETQYFGPGTRLLVL.